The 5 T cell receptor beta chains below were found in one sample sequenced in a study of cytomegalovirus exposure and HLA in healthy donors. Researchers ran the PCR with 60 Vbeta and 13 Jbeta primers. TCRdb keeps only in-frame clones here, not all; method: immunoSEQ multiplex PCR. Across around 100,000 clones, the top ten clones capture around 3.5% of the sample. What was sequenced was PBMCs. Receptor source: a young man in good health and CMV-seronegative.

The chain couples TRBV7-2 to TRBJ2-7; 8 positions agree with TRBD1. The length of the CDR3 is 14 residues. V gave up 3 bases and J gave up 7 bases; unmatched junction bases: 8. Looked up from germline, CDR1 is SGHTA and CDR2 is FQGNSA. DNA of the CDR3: TGTGCCAGCAGCTTTGCGACAGGGGCGGGGGAGCAGTACTTC. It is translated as CASSFATGAGEQYF.

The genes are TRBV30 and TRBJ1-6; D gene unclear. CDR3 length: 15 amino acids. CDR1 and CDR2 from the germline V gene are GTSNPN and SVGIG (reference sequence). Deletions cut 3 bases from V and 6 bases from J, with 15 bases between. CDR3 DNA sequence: TGTGCCTGGAGGAGAGAGGGCGCGCGTAATTCACCCCTCCACTTT. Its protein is CAWRREGARNSPLHF.

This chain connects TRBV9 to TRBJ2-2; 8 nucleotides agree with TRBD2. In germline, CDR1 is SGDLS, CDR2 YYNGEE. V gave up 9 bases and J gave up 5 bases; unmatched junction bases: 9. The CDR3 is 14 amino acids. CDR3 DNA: TGTGCCACCCAGCGGGGGTCAACGACCGGGGAGCTGTTTTTT. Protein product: CATQRGSTTGELFF.

The chain's CDR3 is CASSLGTQGDGETQYF. CDR3 sequence (DNA): TGCGCCAGCAGCTTGGGAACACAGGGAGACGGAGAGACCCAGTACTTC. The genes are TRBV5-1 and TRBJ2-5, with D possibly being TRBD1 (6 bases). The length of the CDR3 is 16 residues. V lost 0 bases and J lost 4, with 16 bases in between. From germline, CDR1 is SGHRS and CDR2 YFSETQ.

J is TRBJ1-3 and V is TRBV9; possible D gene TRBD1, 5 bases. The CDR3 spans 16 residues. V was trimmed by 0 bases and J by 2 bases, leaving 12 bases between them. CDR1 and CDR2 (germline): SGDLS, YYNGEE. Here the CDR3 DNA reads TGTGCCAGCAGCGTAGGGGGGGGGTTCACTGGAAACACCATATATTTT. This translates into CASSVGGGFTGNTIYF.